The 25 T cell receptor beta chains in this list originate from one sample, sequenced in a study of CD8+ T cells in alopecia areata. The sequencing template was cDNA reverse transcribed from extracted RNA. Sequencing used immunoSEQ multiplex PCR; TCRdb keeps in-frame clones, though not all of them. The sample has 140,000 to 150,000 clones, about 51% seen once; the top ten hold over 0.85%. Material: CD4+ T cells sorted from blood, obtained at week 0. Receptor source: a human donor with alopecia areata.

V usage is TRBV7-3 and J usage is TRBJ2-6, with D possibly being TRBD2 (5 bases). CDR1 and CDR2 (germline): SGHTA, FQGTGA. Trimming stripped 5 bases from V and 8 bases from J, with 7 bases between. This CDR3 comprises 12 residues. The CDR3 DNA follows: TGTGCCAGCAGCCCGGGAACCAACGTCCTGACTTTC. Its translation is CASSPGTNVLTF. The full variable domain, its missing parts supplied by reference TRBV7-3 and TRBJ2-6, is GAGVSQTPSNKVTEKGKYVELRCDPISGHTALYWYRQSLGQGPEFLIYFQGTGAADDSGLPNDRFFAVRPEGSVSTLKIQRTERGDSAVYLCASSPGTNVLTFGAGSRLTVL.

V gene TRBV2 combines with J gene TRBJ2-1; TRBD2 matches 9 bases. Looked up from germline, CDR1 is SNHLY and CDR2 is FYNNEI. V gave up 6 bases and J gave up 7 bases; unmatched junction bases: 10. CDR3 length equals 15 residues. The CDR3 nucleotides read TGTGCCAGCAGAGACGGGACTAGCTGGGGAAATGAGCAGTTCTTC. Translating gives CASRDGTSWGNEQFF.

This chain links TRBV7-9 with TRBJ2-7, with D perhaps matching TRBD1 (6 bases). Trimming cost V 5 bases and J 2 bases, with 13 bases left between them. Germline V gene sequence: CDR1 SEHNR, CDR2 FQNEAQ (reference sequence). The CDR3 consists of 14 residues. The CDR3 protein is CASSPGQTTYEQYF. DNA of the CDR3: TGTGCCAGCAGCCCGGGACAAACCACCTACGAGCAGTACTTC.

The V call is TRBV9, the J call TRBJ2-7; weak D call: TRBD1 (6 bases). Germline-derived CDR1 and CDR2 are SGDLS and YYNGEE. This CDR3 contains 14 residues. Trimming shortened V by 4 bases and J by 1 base, and 12 bases separated the two germline ends. Here the CDR3 reads CASSTRQESYEQYF. CDR3 DNA sequence: TGTGCCAGCAGCACACGACAGGAGTCCTACGAGCAGTACTTC.

The chain couples TRBV29-1 to TRBJ2-1; 10 bases agree with TRBD1. CDR3 length equals 14 residues. Germline-derived CDR1 and CDR2 are SQVTM and ANQGSEA. After removal of 7 bases from V and 5 bases from J, the junction contained 8 bases not matched to a gene. The CDR3, as DNA: TGCAGCGAGACGACAGGGGGCAAAAACAATGAGCAGTTCTTC. It is translated as CSETTGGKNNEQFF.

The J gene is TRBJ2-3, the V gene TRBV5-1, with a possible D match to TRBD2 (5 bases). The length of the CDR3 is 15 residues. In germline, CDR1 is SGHRS, CDR2 YFSETQ. V was cut by 2 bases and J by 1 base, with 11 bases left in between. CDR3 nucleotides: TGCGCCAGCAGCTTTAACGGAGCGGGCACAGATACGCAGTATTTT. It yields the protein CASSFNGAGTDTQYF.

The chain joins TRBV30 to TRBJ2-5; D call uncertain. V was cut by 4 bases and J by 5 bases, with 11 bases left in between. This CDR3 spans 12 amino acids. Germline CDR1 reads GTSNPN; CDR2 reads SVGIG (reference sequence). The CDR3 coding sequence is TGTGCCTGGACGACTTTTGGGGAGACCCAGTACTTC. Encoded protein: CAWTTFGETQYF. The variable domain in full, with the rest retrieved from reference TRBV30 and TRBJ2-5, is SQTIHQWPATLVQPVGSPLSLECTVEGTSNPNLYWYRQAAGRGLQLLFYSVGIGQISSEVPQNLSASRPQDRQFILSSKKLLLSDSGFYLCAWTTFGETQYFGPGTRLLVL.

The CDR3 DNA is TGTGCCAGCAGCTTAGGACAGCCTTCTTCCAATCAGCCCCAGCATTTT. It encodes CASSLGQPSSNQPQHF. The chain is built from TRBV7-9 and TRBJ1-5, with TRBD1 as a possible D gene (5 bases). The CDR3 runs 16 residues. V lost 1 base, J lost 3 bases, and 13 bases lay in between. Germline V lookup: CDR1 SEHNR, CDR2 FQNEAQ (reference sequence). The full variable domain, rest sourced from reference TRBV7-9 and TRBJ1-5, is DTGVSQNPRHKITKRGQNVTFRCDPISEHNRLYWYRQTLGQGPEFLTYFQNEAQLEKSRLLSDRFSAERPKGSFSTLEIQRTEQGDSAMYLCASSLGQPSSNQPQHFGDGTRLSIL.

The rearrangement joins TRBV19 to TRBJ2-6, with no clear D. Germline V CDR1 and CDR2: LNHDA, SQIVND (reference sequence). With 6 bases removed from V and 1 base from J, the gap between germline ends came to 10 bases. The CDR3 runs to 15 residues. The CDR3 loop is CASRYIESGANVLTF. The CDR3 DNA is TGTGCCAGTAGGTACATCGAGTCTGGGGCCAACGTCCTGACTTTC.

The rearrangement links TRBV5-1 to TRBJ2-3; weak D call: TRBD2 (5 bases). The V end lost 0 bases, the J end lost 3 bases, and 11 bases lay between the germline ends. The length of the CDR3 is 15 residues. CDR1 SGHRS and CDR2 YFSETQ come from the germline V gene. CDR3 in amino acids: CASSLDGKPTDTQYF. CDR3 DNA sequence: TGCGCCAGCAGCTTGGACGGGAAGCCGACAGATACGCAGTATTTT. The full variable domain, completed using reference TRBV5-1 and TRBJ2-3, is KAGVTQTPRYLIKTRGQQVTLSCSPISGHRSVSWYQQTPGQGLQFLFEYFSETQRNKGNFPGRFSGRQFSNSRSEMNVSTLELGDSALYLCASSLDGKPTDTQYFGPGTRLTVL.

A few counts support this clone. This chain links TRBV27 with TRBJ2-3; D remains unclear. The germline CDR1 and CDR2 sequences are MNHEY and SMNVEV (reference sequence). V lost 6 bases, J lost 3 bases, and 19 bases lay in between. The CDR3 is 16 residues long. CDR3 sequence reads: CASRAPGLGRTDTQYF. The CDR3 DNA sequence: TGTGCCAGCAGAGCACCCGGTTTAGGGCGGACAGATACGCAGTATTTT.

This clone occurred a few times. This chain joins TRBV7-2 and TRBJ1-1; 9 bases line up with TRBD1. The CDR3 consists of 14 residues. Germline V gene data show CDR1 as SGHTA and CDR2 as FQGNSA. V was pared by 3 bases and J by 1 base, with 0 bases of the junction left unmatched. CDR3 bases: TGTGCCAGCAGCTTGGGACAGGGGAACACTGAAGCTTTCTTT. Its translation: CASSLGQGNTEAFF.

This clone was detected only a few times. The rearrangement joins TRBV11-1 to TRBJ1-1, with 7 bases lining up with TRBD1. This CDR3 is built from 15 residues. V dropped 3 bases and J dropped 2; count of bases not matched to a gene: 6. The germline V gene encodes CDR1 SGHAT and CDR2 FQDESV (reference sequence). The CDR3 spells CASSFETGANTEAFF. The DNA for the CDR3 is TGTGCCAGCAGCTTCGAAACAGGGGCTAACACTGAAGCTTTCTTT.

This clone appeared a few times. The chain carries TRBV30 and TRBJ2-1; no definite D call. The CDR3 loop spans 13 amino acids. Per germline, CDR1 GTSNPN and CDR2 SVGIG (reference sequence). Between the trimmed V and J ends, which lost 0 bases and 5 bases, there was a span of 8 bases. The CDR3, as DNA: TGTGCCTGGAGTGTCGAGGCCGACAATGAGCAGTTCTTC. Protein: CAWSVEADNEQFF.

The V call is TRBV29-1, the J call TRBJ2-5; TRBD2 aligns across 8 bases. J gave up 5 bases and V 4 bases, and 9 bases lay outside the gene matches. The germline V gene has CDR1 SQVTM and CDR2 ANQGSEA. The CDR3 extends over 14 amino acids. The CDR3 loop reads CSVGYGRAWETQYF. The DNA of the CDR3 is TGCAGCGTTGGGTACGGGAGGGCATGGGAGACCCAGTACTTC. Variable domain in full (rest from reference TRBV29-1 and TRBJ2-5): SAVISQKPSRDICQRGTSLTIQCQVDSQVTMMFWYRQQPGQSLTLIATANQGSEATYESGFVIDKFPISRPNLTFSTLTVSNMSPEDSSIYLCSVGYGRAWETQYFGPGTRLLVL.

The rearrangement joins TRBV4-1 to TRBJ1-5; D is uncertain. Looked up from germline, CDR1 is MGHRA and CDR2 is YSYEKL. Trimming took off 3 bases at V and 3 bases at J, with 12 bases between the two ends. This CDR3 region has 15 residues. CDR3 loop: CASSHVAQPNQPQHF. For the CDR3, the DNA is TGCGCCAGCAGCCACGTAGCACAGCCCAATCAGCCCCAGCATTTT.

This clone turned up a few times. The chain joins TRBV5-1 to TRBJ2-7; 9 bases agree with TRBD1. From germline, CDR1 is SGHRS and CDR2 YFSETQ. The CDR3 spans 14 residues. V was clipped by 3 bases and J by 6 bases; unmatched bases: 7. The chain's CDR3 is CASSSGTGLIEQYF. CDR3 in DNA: TGCGCCAGCAGCTCCGGGACAGGGCTGATCGAGCAGTACTTC.

This clone came up a few times. This chain links TRBV4-3 with TRBJ2-6; D remains unclear. The CDR3 loop spans 17 amino acids. Trimming shortened V by 0 bases and J by 0 bases, and 9 bases separated the two germline ends. Germline V gives CDR1 LGHNA, CDR2 YSLEER. Here the CDR3 reads CASSQDGRASGANVLTF. CDR3 sequence (DNA): TGCGCCAGCAGCCAAGATGGACGGGCCTCTGGGGCCAACGTCCTGACTTTC.

The rearrangement uses TRBV5-1 and TRBJ1-1, with D uncertain. CDR3 length equals 14 residues. The germline gives CDR1 SGHRS, CDR2 YFSETQ. V dropped 0 bases and J dropped 0 bases, with 6 bases sitting between them. The CDR3 region has the DNA TGCGCCAGCAGCTTGGTCCCGATGAACACTGAAGCTTTCTTT. It yields the protein CASSLVPMNTEAFF.

The chain recombines TRBV10-3 with TRBJ2-7, with D possibly TRBD2 on 6 matching bases. Trimming took off 5 bases at V and 4 bases at J, with 15 bases between the two ends. The CDR3 covers 14 residues. Germline V gene lookup returns CDR1 ENHRY and CDR2 SYGVKD. CDR3 nucleotides: TGTGCCATCAGTACCTGGACTACGAGGTACGAGCAGTACTTC. This gives the protein CAISTWTTRYEQYF.

Concerning this clone itself: This may be a read error: a much more frequent sequence differs by one nucleotide. V is TRBV5-4 and J is TRBJ1-1; D gene unclear. This CDR3 comprises 13 residues. Per the germline V gene, CDR1 is SGHNT and CDR2 is YYREEE (reference sequence). Trimming shortened V by 0 bases and J by 1 base, and 4 bases separated the two germline ends. CDR3 sequence (DNA): TGTGCCAGCAGCTTGGACCGGAACACTGAAGCTTTCTTT. This encodes CASSLDRNTEAFF.

This clone was observed a single time. The gene calls are TRBV29-1 and TRBJ2-7; D is possibly TRBD1 (6 bases). The CDR3 has 15 amino acids. The germline V gene encodes CDR1 SQVTM and CDR2 ANQGSEA. V was pared by 3 bases and J by 3 bases, with 18 bases between. CDR3 nucleotides: TGCAGCGTTGAGGCCATGGCCTGGGGGCTCTACGAGCAGTACTTC. Protein product: CSVEAMAWGLYEQYF.

The chain employs TRBV2 and TRBJ1-5; no firm D call. Germline lookup yields CDR1 SNHLY and CDR2 FYNNEI. There are 16 residues in the CDR3. Trimming stripped 0 bases from V and 0 bases from J, with 9 bases between. This CDR3 is CASSEAGGYSNQPQHF. Here the CDR3 DNA reads TGTGCCAGCAGTGAAGCGGGCGGTTATAGCAATCAGCCCCAGCATTTT.

The gene calls are TRBV25-1 and TRBJ2-6; D gene uncertain. Per germline, CDR1 MGHDK and CDR2 SYGVNS. The CDR3 spans 14 residues. Trimming cost V 6 bases and J 1 base, with 7 bases left between them. In DNA form, the CDR3 reads TGTGCCAGCAGCCCCGCGTCTGGGGCCAACGTCCTGACTTTC. It encodes CASSPASGANVLTF.

The rearrangement links TRBV29-1 to TRBJ2-1; 9 nucleotides align to TRBD2. The germline gives CDR1 SQVTM, CDR2 ANQGSEA. V trimming: 2 bases; J trimming: 9 bases; junction bases outside the gene matches: 17. The CDR3 length is 17 residues. The CDR3 sequence: CSVEPLHSGSPRSEQFF. The DNA for the CDR3 is TGCAGCGTTGAACCACTCCATAGCGGGAGTCCCCGCAGTGAGCAGTTCTTC.